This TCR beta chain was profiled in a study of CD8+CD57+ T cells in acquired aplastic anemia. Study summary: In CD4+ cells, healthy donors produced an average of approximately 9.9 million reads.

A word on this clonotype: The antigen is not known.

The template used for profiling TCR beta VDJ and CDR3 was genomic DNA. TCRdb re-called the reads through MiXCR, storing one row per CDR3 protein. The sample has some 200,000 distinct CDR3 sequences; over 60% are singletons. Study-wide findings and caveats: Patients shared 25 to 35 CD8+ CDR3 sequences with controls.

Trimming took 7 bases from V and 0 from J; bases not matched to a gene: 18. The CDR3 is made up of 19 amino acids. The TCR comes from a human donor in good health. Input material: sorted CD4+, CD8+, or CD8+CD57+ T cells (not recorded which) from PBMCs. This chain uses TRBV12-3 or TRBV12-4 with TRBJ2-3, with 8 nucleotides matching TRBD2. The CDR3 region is CASTPLPTGGRRSTDTQYF. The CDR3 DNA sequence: TGTGCCAGCACCCCTCTACCCACGGGGGGGCGAAGAAGCACAGATACGCAGTATTTT.